These T cell receptor beta chains were read from a single sample in a study of vaccination effects on CD4 cells after COVID-19. Assay: immunoSEQ multiplex PCR; the TCRdb copy retains only in-frame clones and omits some. Of fewer than 70,000 clones in the sample, under 90% were seen once. Their cognate antigens are unknown. The sample here was CD4+ T cells from PBMCs cultured with SARS-CoV-2 spike peptides, taken before COVID-19 vaccination. The receptors were gathered from a human donor who received a COVID-19 vaccine. Each CDR3 is given with its conserved first and last residue. The order of the fields is V gene, D gene, clone size, J gene, CDR3 protein, CDR3 DNA. D genes are given only for firm matches. Size is stated for part of the rows, as once, few or many counts, or as a class when the clone is expanded.

>TRBV5-1|NA|NA|TRBJ2-1
CASSLNDILLNEQFF
TGCGCCAGCAGCCTAAACGACATTTTGCTCAATGAGCAGTTCTTC
>TRBV2|NA|NA|TRBJ2-1
CAGQIRFYNEQFF
TGTGCCGGCCAAATAAGGTTTTACAATGAGCAGTTCTTC
>TRBV10-2|TRBD1|NA|TRBJ1-1
CASTDRDRVNTEAFF
TGCGCCAGCACTGACCGGGACAGGGTGAACACTGAAGCTTTCTTT
>TRBV5-6|TRBD1|once|TRBJ1-2
CASSLKHRGPGYTF
TGTGCCAGCAGCCTAAAACACAGGGGGCCTGGCTACACCTTC
>TRBV12-3/TRBV12-4|NA|once|TRBJ2-2
CASSFRGWGELFF
TGTGCCAGCAGTTTTAGGGGATGGGGGGAGCTGTTTTTT
>TRBV5-1|TRBD2|NA|TRBJ2-5
CASRFGGIGETQYF
TGCGCCAGCAGATTCGGGGGGATAGGGGAGACCCAGTACTTC
>TRBV29-1|NA|NA|TRBJ1-1
CSVDEGHGTEAFF
TGCAGCGTTGACGAGGGACATGGCACTGAAGCTTTCTTT
>TRBV2|NA|NA|TRBJ2-5
CASSTGAPRAQYF
TGTGCCAGCAGTACTGGGGCACCTCGAGCCCAGTACTTC
>TRBV5-1|NA|once|TRBJ2-2
CASSVDTGELFF
TGCGCCAGCAGCGTAGACACCGGGGAGCTGTTTTTT
>TRBV9|NA|NA|TRBJ2-5
CASSARKGEWDETQYF
TGTGCCAGCAGCGCTCGTAAGGGGGAATGGGATGAGACCCAGTACTTC
>TRBV19|TRBD2|NA|TRBJ2-1
CASSIAPGSGGLARGEQFF
TGTGCCAGTAGTATAGCCCCGGGTAGCGGGGGGCTCGCGCGGGGTGAGCAGTTCTTC
>TRBV5-1|TRBD2|NA|TRBJ2-5
CASSQDSGGTQYF
TGCGCCAGCAGCCAGGACAGCGGGGGGACCCAGTACTTC
>TRBV19|NA|once|TRBJ2-4
CASSITGRGGNIQYF
TGTGCCAGTAGTATAACCGGCAGGGGTGGAAACATTCAGTACTTC
>TRBV6-4|NA|few|TRBJ1-2
CASSDSPLDYGYTF
TGTGCCAGCAGTGACTCGCCCCTAGACTATGGCTACACCTTC
>TRBV2|NA|few|TRBJ1-1
CASSEQGMNTEAFF
TGTGCCAGCAGTGAACAGGGTATGAACACTGAAGCTTTCTTT
>TRBV18|NA|NA|TRBJ1-5
CASSPQQQGPNQPQHF
TGTGCCAGCTCACCACAACAACAGGGCCCCAATCAGCCCCAGCATTTT
>TRBV6-1|NA|NA|TRBJ1-5
CASSEVTYTGSGKNQPQHF
TGTGCCAGCAGTGAGGTCACATATACCGGGTCAGGGAAAAATCAGCCCCAGCATTTT
>TRBV9|TRBD2|NA|TRBJ2-5
CASSVPRGGAEETQYF
TGTGCCAGCAGCGTACCTCGCGGGGGGGCGGAGGAGACCCAGTACTTC
>TRBV19|TRBD1|NA|TRBJ1-4
CASSVRGESGQGEGREKLFF
TGTGCCAGTTCGGTACGGGGCGAGTCGGGACAGGGGGAAGGTCGAGAAAAACTGTTTTTT
>TRBV9|TRBD2|NA|TRBJ2-1
CASSVASGGHEQFF
TGTGCCAGCAGCGTAGCCAGCGGGGGGCATGAGCAGTTCTTC
>TRBV24-1|TRBD2|once|TRBJ2-5
CATSDLGGGKETQYF
TGTGCCACCAGTGATTTGGGGGGGGGAAAAGAGACCCAGTACTTC
>TRBV6-9|NA|NA|TRBJ2-3
CASSFLGGTDTQYF
TGTGCCAGCAGTTTCCTAGGGGGCACAGATACGCAGTATTTT
>TRBV6-5|NA|NA|TRBJ1-2
CASSYSGAEGYTF
TGTGCCAGCAGTTACTCCGGGGCAGAGGGCTACACCTTC
>TRBV30|NA|few|TRBJ1-1
CAWSALVTEAFF
TGTGCCTGGAGTGCGTTGGTCACTGAAGCTTTCTTT